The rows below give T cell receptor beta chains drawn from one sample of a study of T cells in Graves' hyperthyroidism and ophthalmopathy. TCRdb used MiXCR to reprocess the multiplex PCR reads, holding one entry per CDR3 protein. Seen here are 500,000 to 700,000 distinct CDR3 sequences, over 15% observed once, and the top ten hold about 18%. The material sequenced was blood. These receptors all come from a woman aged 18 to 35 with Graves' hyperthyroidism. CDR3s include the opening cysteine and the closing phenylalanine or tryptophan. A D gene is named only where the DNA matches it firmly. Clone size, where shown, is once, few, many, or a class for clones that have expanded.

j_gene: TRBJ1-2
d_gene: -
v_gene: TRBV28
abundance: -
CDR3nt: TGTGCCAGCAGCAAGGGGGGGGGTGGCTACACCTTC
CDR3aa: CASSKGGGGYTF

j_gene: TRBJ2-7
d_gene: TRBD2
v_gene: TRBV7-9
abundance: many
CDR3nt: TGTGCCAGCAGCTCCTGGGACGGGGAGGGGGAGCAGTACTTC
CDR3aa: CASSSWDGEGEQYF

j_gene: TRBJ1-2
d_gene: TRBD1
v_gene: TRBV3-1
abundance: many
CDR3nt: TGTGCCAGCAGCCAAGGGCTGGACAGGGCCTATGGCTACACCTTC
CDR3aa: CASSQGLDRAYGYTF

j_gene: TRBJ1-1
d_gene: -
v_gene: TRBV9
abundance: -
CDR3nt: TGTGCCAGCAGCGTAGAGGCGGGACGATCGAACACTGAAGCTTCCTTT
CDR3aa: CASSVEAGRSNTEASF

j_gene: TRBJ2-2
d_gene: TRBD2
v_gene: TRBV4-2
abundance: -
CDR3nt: TGTGCCAGCAGCCAAGAGTTTTGGCTAGCGGGTAACACCGGGGAGCTGTTTTTT
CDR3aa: CASSQEFWLAGNTGELFF

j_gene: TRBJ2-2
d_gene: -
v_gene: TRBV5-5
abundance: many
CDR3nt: TGTGCCAGCAGCTTGGTATTTCCTCCCGGGGAGCTGTTTTTT
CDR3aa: CASSLVFPPGELFF

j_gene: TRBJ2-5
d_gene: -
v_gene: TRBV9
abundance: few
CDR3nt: TGTGCCAGCAGCGTCAGACAGACAGTTCAAGAGACCCAGTACTTC
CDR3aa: CASSVRQTVQETQYF

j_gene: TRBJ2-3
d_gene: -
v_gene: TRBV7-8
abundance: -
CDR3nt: TGTGCCAGCAGCTCTAGGACCGGGAGAGGTACGCAGTATTTT
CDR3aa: CASSSRTGRGTQYF

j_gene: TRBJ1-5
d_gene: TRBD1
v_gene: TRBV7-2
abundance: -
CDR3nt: TGTGCCAGCAGCTTAGCGCGGGACAGGGGCAATCAGCCCCAGCATTTT
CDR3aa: CASSLARDRGNQPQHF

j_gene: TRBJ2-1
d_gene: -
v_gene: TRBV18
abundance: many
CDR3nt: TGTGCCAGCTCACCATCACTAGAACCCCCATCGGAGTTCTTC
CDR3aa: CASSPSLEPPSEFF

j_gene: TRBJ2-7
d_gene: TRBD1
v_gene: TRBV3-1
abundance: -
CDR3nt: TGTGTCAGCAGCCTAACAACAGGGGACCTTTACGAGCAGTACTTC
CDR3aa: CVSSLTTGDLYEQYF

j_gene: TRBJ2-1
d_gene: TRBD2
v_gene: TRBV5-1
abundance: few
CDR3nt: TGCGCCAGCAGCTTGCGTGGGAGGGCAAATGAGCAGTTCTTC
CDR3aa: CASSLRGRANEQFF

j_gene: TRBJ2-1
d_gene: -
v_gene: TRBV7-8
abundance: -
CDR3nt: TGTGCCAGCAGCTACTTCCCAGGGGAGCAGTTCTTC
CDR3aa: CASSYFPGEQFF

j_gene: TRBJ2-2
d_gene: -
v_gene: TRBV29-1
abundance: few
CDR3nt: TGCAGCGCCAGGCGGGGTGAGGGCACCGGGGAGCTGTTTTTT
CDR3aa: CSARRGEGTGELFF

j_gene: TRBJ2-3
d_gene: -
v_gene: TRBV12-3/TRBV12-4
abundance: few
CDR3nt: TGTGCCAGCAGTCCCCCGGCCGTCCGGGGCACAGATACGCAGTATTTT
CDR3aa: CASSPPAVRGTDTQYF

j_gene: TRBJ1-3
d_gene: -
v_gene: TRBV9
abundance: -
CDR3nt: TGTGCCAGCAGCGCCGGAGGCGGAGGCACCATATATTTT
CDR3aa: CASSAGGGGTIYF

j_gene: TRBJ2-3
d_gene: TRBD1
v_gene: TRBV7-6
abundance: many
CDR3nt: TGTGCCAGCAGCTTAGCATGGACAGGGGGCACAGATACGCAGTATTTT
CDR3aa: CASSLAWTGGTDTQYF

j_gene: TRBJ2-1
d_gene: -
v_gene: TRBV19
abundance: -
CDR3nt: TGTGCCAGTAGTATTTCGCGGCTAGCGCCCTACAATGAGCAGTTCTTC
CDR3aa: CASSISRLAPYNEQFF

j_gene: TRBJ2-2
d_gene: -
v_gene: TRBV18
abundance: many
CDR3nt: TGTGCCAGCTCACCACAGTCGACCGGGGAGCTGTTTTTT
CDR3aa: CASSPQSTGELFF

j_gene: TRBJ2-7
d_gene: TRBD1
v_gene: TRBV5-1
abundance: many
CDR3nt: TGCGCCAGCAGCGCCCGACAGGGCCCCTACGAGCAGTACTTC
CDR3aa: CASSARQGPYEQYF

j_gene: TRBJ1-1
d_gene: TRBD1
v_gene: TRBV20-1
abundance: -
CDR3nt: TGCAGTGCTACTGGGACAGAAAATGTGAACACTGAAGCTTTCTTT
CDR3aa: CSATGTENVNTEAFF

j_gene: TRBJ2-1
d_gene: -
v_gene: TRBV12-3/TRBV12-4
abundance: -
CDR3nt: TGTGCCAGCAGTTCCGGGACGTCCGGAGATGAGCAGTTCTTC
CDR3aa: CASSSGTSGDEQFF

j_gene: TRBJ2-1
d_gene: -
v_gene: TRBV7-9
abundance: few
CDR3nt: TGTGCCAGCAGCACCCACAGGGAATACAATGAGCAGTTCTTC
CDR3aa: CASSTHREYNEQFF

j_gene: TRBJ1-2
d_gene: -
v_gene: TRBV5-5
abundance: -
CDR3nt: TGTGCCAGCAGCTTGGAAGGGATTCTTTATGGCTACACCTTC
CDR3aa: CASSLEGILYGYTF